A selection of T cell receptor beta chains follows, all from one sample in a study of cytomegalovirus exposure and HLA in healthy donors. Generated by immunoSEQ multiplex PCR, the TCRdb table keeps only in-frame clones and is missing some. The sample records 120,000 or so clones, 75% to 90% being singletons. Sequencing used PBMCs. All receptors come from a man between 18 and 35 years old in good health and CMV-seropositive. The CDR3 runs from the conserved cysteine through the conserved F or W. D genes are given only for firm matches. Clone size is given for some rows only: seen once, a few or many times, or a class if the clone is expanded.

CDR3aa	CDR3nt	abundance	v_gene	j_gene	d_gene
CASSLKVGTGQETQYF	TGTGCCAGCAGCTTAAAGGTCGGGACAGGCCAAGAGACCCAGTACTTC	few	TRBV11-3	TRBJ2-5	TRBD1
CASGPGGLNTEAFF	TGTGCCAGCGGACCAGGGGGCTTGAACACTGAAGCTTTCTTT	once	TRBV11-2	TRBJ1-1	TRBD1
CSSQGAETQYF	TGCAGCTCTCAGGGGGCAGAGACCCAGTACTTC	.	TRBV20-1	TRBJ2-5	TRBD1
CASSLSRATGNTIYF	TGTGCCAGCAGTTTATCGAGGGCCACTGGAAACACCATATATTTT	.	TRBV27	TRBJ1-3	.
CASSQGQGLRQYF	TGCGCCAGCAGCCAAGGACAGGGCTTGAGGCAGTACTTC	once	TRBV5-1	TRBJ2-7	TRBD1
CAWSVRDTQYF	TGTGCCTGGAGTGTACGGGATACGCAGTATTTT	.	TRBV30	TRBJ2-3	.
CASSRVSTDTQYF	TGTGCCAGCAGCCGGGTAAGCACAGATACGCAGTATTTT	.	TRBV5-6	TRBJ2-3	.
CASSQADRTRDEQYF	TGTGCCAGCAGCCAAGCTGACAGAACTCGCGACGAGCAGTACTTC	.	TRBV14	TRBJ2-7	.
CASTKQPGQGRRAYGYTF	TGTGCCAGCACCAAACAACCGGGACAGGGGCGCCGGGCCTATGGCTACACCTTC	.	TRBV28	TRBJ1-2	TRBD1
CASSSFPGSSGANVLTF	TGTGCCAGCAGTTCGTTTCCAGGATCGTCAGGGGCCAACGTCCTGACTTTC	.	TRBV27	TRBJ2-6	.
CASSPSGLTYNEQFF	TGCGCCAGCAGCCCCAGCGGGTTAACCTACAATGAGCAGTTCTTC	.	TRBV5-1	TRBJ2-1	.
CASSYPAGSNYGYTF	TGTGCCAGCAGTTATCCGGCAGGTTCTAACTATGGCTACACCTTC	.	TRBV6-6	TRBJ1-2	.
CAISPGTRGYEQYF	TGTGCCATCAGCCCCGGGACTAGAGGGTACGAGCAGTACTTC	.	TRBV10-3	TRBJ2-7	TRBD2
CSVYTSPFRGEQYF	TGCAGCGTTTATACTAGCCCCTTTCGGGGAGAGCAGTACTTC	.	TRBV29-1	TRBJ2-7	.
CASSSRNVRGNTIYF	TGTGCCAGCAGCTCCAGGAACGTTCGTGGAAACACCATATATTTT	once	TRBV7-9	TRBJ1-3	.
CASSFLGTSGGAHTQYF	TGTGCCAGCAGTTTCCTCGGGACTAGCGGGGGTGCCCATACGCAGTATTTT	.	TRBV5-6	TRBJ2-3	TRBD2
CASSHEGRADTQYF	TGCGCCAGCAGCCATGAAGGCAGGGCAGATACGCAGTATTTT	once	TRBV4-1	TRBJ2-3	.
CASSSTRGVVEKLFF	TGTGCCAGCAGTTCCACCAGGGGGGTAGTTGAAAAACTGTTTTTT	.	TRBV27	TRBJ1-4	TRBD1
CASSNGWAGGTGELFF	TGTGCCAGTAGTAACGGCTGGGCAGGGGGCACCGGGGAGCTGTTTTTT	.	TRBV19	TRBJ2-2	TRBD1
CASSLEQGESGANVLTF	TGTGCCAGCAGCTTAGAGCAGGGGGAATCTGGGGCCAACGTCCTGACTTTC	.	TRBV7-6	TRBJ2-6	TRBD1
CASSISGASTDTQYF	TGTGCCAGCAGCATTAGCGGGGCTAGCACAGATACGCAGTATTTT	.	TRBV7-8	TRBJ2-3	TRBD2
CASSEGFGRQSEQYF	TGTGCCAGCAGTGAAGGCTTTGGCCGACAAAGCGAGCAGTACTTC	once	TRBV2	TRBJ2-7	.
CASSRGSYEQYF	TGTGCCAGCAGTCGCGGATCCTACGAGCAGTACTTC	few	TRBV2	TRBJ2-7	.
CASALAGSGNEQFF	TGTGCCTCCGCCCTAGCGGGGTCTGGCAATGAGCAGTTCTTC	.	TRBV2	TRBJ2-1	TRBD2
CASSQSTYNEQFF	TGTGCCAGCAGCCAATCGACATACAATGAGCAGTTCTTC	.	TRBV16	TRBJ2-1	.
CASSVTTPPDSPLHF	TGTGCCAGCTCAGTGACAACTCCGCCGGATTCACCCCTCCACTTT	.	TRBV18	TRBJ1-6	.
CASAARGTSGGFSYEQYF	TGTGCCAGTGCTGCTCGGGGTACTAGCGGGGGTTTCTCCTACGAGCAGTACTTC	.	TRBV19	TRBJ2-7	TRBD2
CASSFRGQRETQYF	TGTGCCAGCAGTTTTAGGGGGCAAAGGGAGACCCAGTACTTC	.	TRBV28	TRBJ2-5	TRBD1
CASSLLGSEAFF	TGTGCCAGCAGTTTATTGGGGAGTGAAGCTTTCTTT	.	TRBV27	TRBJ1-1	.
CASSEGLKNYGYTF	TGTGCCAGCAGTGAAGGCCTCAAAAACTATGGCTACACCTTC	.	TRBV25-1	TRBJ1-2	.
CASSQGGTAFNSPLHF	TGCGCCAGCAGCCAAGGTGGGACAGCTTTTAATTCACCCCTCCACTTT	.	TRBV4-3	TRBJ1-6	TRBD1
CASSLRDSVNTDTQYF	TGTGCCAGCAGTCTCCGGGACTCCGTAAACACAGATACGCAGTATTTT	.	TRBV27	TRBJ2-3	.
CASSQAGEGGYTF	TGTGCCAGCAGCCAAGCAGGGGAGGGAGGCTACACCTTC	.	TRBV7-9	TRBJ1-2	.
CASSAGTGGTGELFF	TGTGCCAGTAGTGCCGGGACAGGGGGCACCGGGGAGCTGTTTTTT	few	TRBV19	TRBJ2-2	TRBD1
CASSSPGGLTDTQYF	TGCGCCAGCAGCTCCCCCGGGGGACTCACAGATACGCAGTATTTT	.	TRBV5-1	TRBJ2-3	.
CASSDIAGGGDTQYF	TGTGCCAGCAGTGACATAGCGGGGGGCGGAGATACGCAGTATTTT	.	TRBV6-4	TRBJ2-3	TRBD2
CASSPAGYEQYF	TGTGCCAGCAGCCCCGCCGGCTACGAGCAGTACTTC	once	TRBV6-6	TRBJ2-7	.
CASSPRGFMNTEAFF	TGTGCCAGCAGTCCTCGGGGTTTTATGAACACTGAAGCTTTCTTT	.	TRBV6-6	TRBJ1-1	.
CASSQVPRAIAEAFF	TGCGCCAGCAGCCAAGTTCCGCGGGCAATCGCTGAAGCTTTCTTT	.	TRBV4-1	TRBJ1-1	.
CASSLAGGRFLSVDTQYF	TGTGCCAGCAGCTTGGCGGGGGGCAGGTTCTTATCGGTGGATACGCAGTATTTT	.	TRBV11-2	TRBJ2-3	TRBD2
CASSEGGGDPQETQYF	TGCGCCAGCAGTGAGGGGGGGGGAGACCCCCAAGAGACCCAGTACTTC	few	TRBV10-1	TRBJ2-5	TRBD2
CASSLGHETQYF	TGTGCCAGCAGTTTAGGGCACGAGACCCAGTACTTC	.	TRBV28	TRBJ2-5	.
CAISEQGAVNTEAFF	TGTGCCATCAGTGAGCAGGGGGCTGTGAACACTGAAGCTTTCTTT	.	TRBV10-3	TRBJ1-1	TRBD1
CSTRHQETQYF	TGCAGCACGCGCCACCAAGAGACCCAGTACTTC	.	TRBV29-1	TRBJ2-5	.